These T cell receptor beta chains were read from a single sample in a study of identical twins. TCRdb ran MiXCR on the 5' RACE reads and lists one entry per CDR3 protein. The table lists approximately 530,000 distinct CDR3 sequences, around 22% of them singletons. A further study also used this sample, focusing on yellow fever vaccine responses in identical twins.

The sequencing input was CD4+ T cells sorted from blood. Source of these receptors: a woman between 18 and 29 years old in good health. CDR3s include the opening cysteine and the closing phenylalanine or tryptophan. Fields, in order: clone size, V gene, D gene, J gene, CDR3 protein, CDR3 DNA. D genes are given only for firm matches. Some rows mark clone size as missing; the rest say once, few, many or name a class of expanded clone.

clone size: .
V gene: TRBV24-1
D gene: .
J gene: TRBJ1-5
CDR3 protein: CATSDLGGSQPQHF
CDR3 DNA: TGTGCCACCAGTGACCTAGGGGGTAGTCAGCCCCAGCATTTT

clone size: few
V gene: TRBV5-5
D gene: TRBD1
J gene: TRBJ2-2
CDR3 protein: CASSWGQGSGTGELFF
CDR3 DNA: TGTGCCAGCAGCTGGGGACAGGGTAGCGGCACCGGGGAGCTGTTTTTT

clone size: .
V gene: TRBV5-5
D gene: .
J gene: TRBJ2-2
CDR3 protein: CASSFGLFSWELFF
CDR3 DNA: TGTGCCAGCAGCTTTGGGCTCTTCAGCTGGGAGCTGTTTTTT

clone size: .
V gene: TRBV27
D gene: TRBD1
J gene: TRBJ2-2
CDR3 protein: CASRRTGTGELFF
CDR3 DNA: TGTGCCAGCCGCCGGACAGGGACCGGGGAGCTGTTTTTT

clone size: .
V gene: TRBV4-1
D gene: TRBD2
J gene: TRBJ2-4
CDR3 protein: CASSQLLAGGGVIQYF
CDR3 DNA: TGCGCCAGCAGCCAGCTACTAGCGGGAGGGGGTGTCATTCAGTACTTC

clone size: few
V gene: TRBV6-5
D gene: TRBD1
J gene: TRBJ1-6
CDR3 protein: CASSYRAGGDSPLHF
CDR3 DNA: TGTGCCAGCAGTTACCGGGCAGGGGGTGATTCACCCCTCCACTTT

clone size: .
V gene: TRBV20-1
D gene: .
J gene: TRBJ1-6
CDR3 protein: CSARIGTYNSPLHF
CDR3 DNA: TGCAGTGCTAGGATTGGGACATATAATTCACCCCTCCACTTT

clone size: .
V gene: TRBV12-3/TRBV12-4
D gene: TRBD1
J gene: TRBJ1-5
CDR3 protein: CASSLQTGNQPQHF
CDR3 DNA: TGTGCCAGCAGTTTGCAGACAGGGAATCAGCCCCAGCATTTT

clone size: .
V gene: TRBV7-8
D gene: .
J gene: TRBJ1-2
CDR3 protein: CASSLADRLYGYTF
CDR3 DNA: TGTGCCAGCAGCCTAGCCGACAGGTTATATGGCTACACCTTC

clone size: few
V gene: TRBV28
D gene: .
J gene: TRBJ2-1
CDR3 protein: CASSSSDRVPDEQFF
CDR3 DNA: .

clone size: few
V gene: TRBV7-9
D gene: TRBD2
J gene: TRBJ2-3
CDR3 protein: CASSLAGTSISTDTQYF
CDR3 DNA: TGTGCCAGCAGCTTAGCGGGGACTAGCATCTCCACAGATACGCAGTATTTT

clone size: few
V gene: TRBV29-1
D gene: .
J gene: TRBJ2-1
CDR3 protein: CSAHSGAYNEQFF
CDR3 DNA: TGCAGCGCACACTCAGGGGCCTACAATGAGCAGTTCTTC

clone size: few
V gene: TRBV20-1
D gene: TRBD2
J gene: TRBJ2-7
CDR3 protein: CSARDPGVAGVSYEQYF
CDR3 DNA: TGCAGTGCTAGAGATCCGGGGGTAGCGGGAGTTTCCTACGAGCAGTACTTC